By sample share, the clone carrying this TCR beta chain is medium-sized (0.01 to 0.1%). Its antigen is not known. Study-wide findings and caveats: Tumor Tregs overlapped most with tumor, then blood, naive CD4+ cells. Tumor memory CD4+ T cell TCR gene usage clustered with blood and lymph node memory CD4+ cells and lymph node naive CD4+ cells.

TCRdb passed the 5' RACE reads through MiXCR, listing each CDR3 protein once. The data hold roughly 9,400 distinct CDR3 sequences, with approximately 16% observed a single time. After removal of 4 bases from V and 8 bases from J, the junction contained 7 bases not matched to a gene. Germline V gives CDR1 SEHNR, CDR2 FQNEAQ (reference sequence). This CDR3 has 14 residues. The chain joins TRBV7-9 to TRBJ1-4, with TRBD1 matching 7 bases. The sequence was obtained from a female donor with breast cancer. Sample: memory CD4+ T cells sorted from blood. The subset here: memory CD4+ T cells, CD4+CD45RO+CD25-. The CDR3 DNA sequence: TGTGCCAGCAGCTCCAGACAGGGAGGAGAAAAACTGTTTTTT. Translated: CASSSRQGGEKLFF.